A selection of T cell receptor beta chains follows, all from one sample in a study of preoperative IRX-2 immunotherapy in early breast cancer. This table comes from immunoSEQ multiplex PCR, and its TCRdb copy is limited to in-frame clones, with some not included. The profile shows 24,000 or so clones, approximately 95% of them singletons. Sequences were derived from tumor tissue, sampled after IRX-2 immunotherapy. The receptors stem from a human donor with breast cancer. The CDR3 runs from the conserved cysteine through the conserved F or W. The order of the fields is clone size, J gene, D gene, V gene, CDR3 DNA, CDR3 protein. The D gene is left open where the match is weak. Size tells how often a clone was seen (once, few, many) or the class of an expanded clone, and some rows leave it out.

clone size: NA
J gene: TRBJ1-2
D gene: NA
V gene: TRBV27
CDR3 DNA: TGTGCCAGCAGTTCCAGGCCGGAGACAGGATACAGCTACACCTTC
CDR3 protein: CASSSRPETGYSYTF

clone size: NA
J gene: TRBJ2-7
D gene: TRBD2
V gene: TRBV7-6
CDR3 DNA: TGTGCCAGCAGCCTCGCGACTAGCGGGAGCTACGAGCAGTACTTC
CDR3 protein: CASSLATSGSYEQYF

clone size: NA
J gene: TRBJ2-2
D gene: TRBD2
V gene: TRBV10-3
CDR3 DNA: TGTGCCATCAGTGGTAGCGGGAGTAGTATCACCGGGGAGCTGTTTTTT
CDR3 protein: CAISGSGSSITGELFF

clone size: NA
J gene: TRBJ2-3
D gene: TRBD2
V gene: TRBV4-2
CDR3 DNA: TGTGCCAGCAGCCAATCAGCGGGGAGCACAGATACGCAGTATTTT
CDR3 protein: CASSQSAGSTDTQYF

clone size: NA
J gene: TRBJ2-1
D gene: NA
V gene: TRBV28
CDR3 DNA: TGTGCCAGCAGTCGGACTTTTGGCAGGGAAAATGAGCAGTTCTTC
CDR3 protein: CASSRTFGRENEQFF

clone size: NA
J gene: TRBJ1-2
D gene: TRBD1
V gene: TRBV11-2
CDR3 DNA: TGTGCCAGCAGCCTAACTGGACAGGCCTTAGGTTATGGCTACACCTTC
CDR3 protein: CASSLTGQALGYGYTF

clone size: once
J gene: TRBJ2-7
D gene: NA
V gene: TRBV5-5
CDR3 DNA: TGTGCCAGCAGCATCGACAGCGTTCAGGGTCAGTACTTC
CDR3 protein: CASSIDSVQGQYF

clone size: NA
J gene: TRBJ2-1
D gene: TRBD2
V gene: TRBV7-3
CDR3 DNA: TGTGCCAGCAGCAACCCCGGCGGGGGCTCCTACAATGAGCAGTTCTTC
CDR3 protein: CASSNPGGGSYNEQFF

clone size: NA
J gene: TRBJ1-2
D gene: NA
V gene: TRBV12-2
CDR3 DNA: TGTGCAAGTCGCTCACCCGGGACAGTCTATGGCTACACCTTC
CDR3 protein: CASRSPGTVYGYTF

clone size: NA
J gene: TRBJ1-2
D gene: TRBD1
V gene: TRBV6-6
CDR3 DNA: TGTGCCAGCAGTTCCACAGGGGACTATGGCTACACCTTC
CDR3 protein: CASSSTGDYGYTF

clone size: NA
J gene: TRBJ2-7
D gene: TRBD1
V gene: TRBV7-9
CDR3 DNA: TGTGCCAGCAGCTTAGCGGGACAGTACGAGCAGTACTTC
CDR3 protein: CASSLAGQYEQYF

clone size: NA
J gene: TRBJ2-7
D gene: NA
V gene: TRBV4-2
CDR3 DNA: TGTGCCAGCAGCCAAGATATGGGCACCTCCTACGAGCAGTACTTC
CDR3 protein: CASSQDMGTSYEQYF

clone size: NA
J gene: TRBJ1-6
D gene: NA
V gene: TRBV9
CDR3 DNA: TGTGCCAGCAGCGTAGCAGGGGCTGGGAATTCACCCCTCCACTTT
CDR3 protein: CASSVAGAGNSPLHF

clone size: NA
J gene: TRBJ1-3
D gene: TRBD1
V gene: TRBV4-3
CDR3 DNA: TGCGCCAGCAGCCAAAGACAGGGTTCCTTATCCTCTGGAAACACCATATATTTT
CDR3 protein: CASSQRQGSLSSGNTIYF

clone size: NA
J gene: TRBJ2-3
D gene: TRBD2
V gene: TRBV5-1
CDR3 DNA: TGCGCCAGCCTCGCCGGGACTAGCGGGAGGCGCACAGATACGCAGTATTTT
CDR3 protein: CASLAGTSGRRTDTQYF

clone size: NA
J gene: TRBJ1-6
D gene: NA
V gene: TRBV19
CDR3 DNA: TGTGCCAGTAGTAGGGCGGGCGGATTAAGCTCCTATAATTCACCCCTCCACTTT
CDR3 protein: CASSRAGGLSSYNSPLHF

clone size: NA
J gene: TRBJ2-7
D gene: NA
V gene: TRBV29-1
CDR3 DNA: TGCAGCGTTGTCCGGGGTAGCGAGCAGTACTTC
CDR3 protein: CSVVRGSEQYF

clone size: once
J gene: TRBJ2-2
D gene: TRBD1
V gene: TRBV4-1
CDR3 DNA: TGCGCCAGCAGCCCTTACAGGGGCCCCGGGGAGCTGTTTTTT
CDR3 protein: CASSPYRGPGELFF

clone size: few
J gene: TRBJ2-3
D gene: TRBD1
V gene: TRBV10-1
CDR3 DNA: TGCGCCAGCAGGCCGGACAGGCCTGGAGATACGCAGTATTTT
CDR3 protein: CASRPDRPGDTQYF

clone size: NA
J gene: TRBJ2-2
D gene: NA
V gene: TRBV5-1
CDR3 DNA: TGCGCCAGCAGCTTGGTTGTCTCTCGGACCGGGGAGCTGTTTTTT
CDR3 protein: CASSLVVSRTGELFF

clone size: NA
J gene: TRBJ2-1
D gene: NA
V gene: TRBV28
CDR3 DNA: TGTGCCAGCAGTTCGACAGGTTACAATGAGCAGTTCTTC
CDR3 protein: CASSSTGYNEQFF

clone size: once
J gene: TRBJ1-2
D gene: NA
V gene: TRBV5-6
CDR3 DNA: TGTGCCAGCAGCTATTTGACACGGGAACGCTATGGCTACACCTTC
CDR3 protein: CASSYLTRERYGYTF

clone size: NA
J gene: TRBJ1-3
D gene: NA
V gene: TRBV7-6
CDR3 DNA: TGTGCCAGCAGCTTAGCGCTACGGGAAGCACCTGGAAACACCATATATTTT
CDR3 protein: CASSLALREAPGNTIYF

clone size: NA
J gene: TRBJ1-1
D gene: TRBD1
V gene: TRBV5-8
CDR3 DNA: TGTGCCAGCAGCGCCCCTACAGGGGGCGCCAACACTGAAGCTTTCTTT
CDR3 protein: CASSAPTGGANTEAFF